These 10 T cell receptor beta chains originate from one sample sequenced in a study of cytomegalovirus exposure and HLA in healthy donors. Researchers ran the PCR with 60 Vbeta and 13 Jbeta primers. Assay: immunoSEQ multiplex PCR; the TCRdb copy retains only in-frame clones and omits some. Among 200,000 to 250,000 clones, about 80% were seen once, and the ten largest hold about 2.5%. The material sequenced was PBMCs. The receptors derive from a woman aged 60-75 years in good health and CMV-seropositive.

V and J are TRBV10-3 and TRBJ2-3; 8 nucleotides align to TRBD2. Per germline, CDR1 ENHRY and CDR2 SYGVKD. The CDR3 extends over 19 amino acids. V lost 3 bases to trimming and J lost 0 bases; unmatched junction nucleotides: 14. This CDR3 is CAISDSGTSPETSTDTQYF. CDR3 nucleotides: TGTGCCATCAGTGATTCAGGGACTAGTCCCGAAACTAGCACAGATACGCAGTATTTT.

The chain links TRBV27 to TRBJ2-7; no clear D gene. The CDR3 extends over 15 amino acids. Trimming took 5 bases from V and 6 from J, leaving 20 bases between them. Germline V lookup: CDR1 MNHEY, CDR2 SMNVEV (reference sequence). CDR3 region: CASSPLRHPGFEQYF. CDR3 DNA: TGTGCCAGCAGTCCCCTACGACATCCCGGATTCGAGCAGTACTTC.

The chain combines TRBV29-1 with TRBJ2-7; perhaps TRBD1 as D (6 bases). The germline V gene encodes CDR1 SQVTM and CDR2 ANQGSEA. The length of the CDR3 is 12 residues. V was trimmed by 4 bases and J by 1 base, leaving 8 bases between them. Here the CDR3 DNA reads TGCAGCGTTGCCGGGACATCCTACGAGCAGTACTTC. Its protein product is CSVAGTSYEQYF.

Of note for this clone: A much larger clonotype is one base distant, so this may be a read error. This chain connects TRBV11-2 to TRBJ1-1; no definite D call. V was cut by 3 bases and J by 3 bases, with 2 bases left in between. CDR1 is SGHAT, CDR2 FQNNGV, per germline. The CDR3 spans 11 residues. The CDR3 sequence: CASSFDTEAFF. For the CDR3, the DNA is TGTGCCAGCAGCTTCGACACTGAAGCTTTCTTT.

Only a few counts were recorded for this clone. The V and J genes are TRBV30 and TRBJ1-3, with unresolved D. Germline assignment: CDR1 GTSNPN and CDR2 SVGIG (reference sequence). The CDR3 loop spans 12 amino acids. V lost 1 base, J lost 4 bases, and 5 bases lay in between. The DNA for the CDR3 is TGTGCCTGGAGTGCAGTCGGAAACACCATATATTTT. Its translation is CAWSAVGNTIYF.

V is TRBV5-6 and J is TRBJ1-2; D might be TRBD1 (6 bases). This CDR3 contains 14 residues. CDR1 is SGHDT and CDR2 is YYEEEE in the germline V gene. V was pared by 4 bases and J by 7 bases, with 17 bases between. The CDR3 sequence: CASSPEGTGSGYTF. In DNA form, the CDR3 reads TGTGCCAGCAGCCCCGAGGGAACAGGGAGTGGCTACACCTTC.

The J gene is TRBJ1-3, the V gene TRBV7-6; D is undetermined. V was trimmed by 5 bases and J by 0 bases, leaving 11 bases between them. Per germline, CDR1 SGHVS and CDR2 FNYEAQ. The CDR3 length is 15 residues. The CDR3 DNA reads as TGTGCCAGCAGCCTCGACCCTAGCTCTGGAAACACCATATATTTT. This gives the protein CASSLDPSSGNTIYF.

In this sample, this clone turned up a few times. The chain links TRBV2 to TRBJ2-7; 8 nucleotides line up with TRBD2. Germline V gives CDR1 SNHLY, CDR2 FYNNEI. There are 17 residues in the CDR3. V trimming: 3 bases; J trimming: 5 bases; junction bases outside the gene matches: 15. The CDR3 DNA reads as TGTGCCAGCAGTGATCTCGTCAGCGGGAGAGTATTCGACGAGCAGTACTTC. This gives the protein CASSDLVSGRVFDEQYF.

This clone appeared a few times. The chain has TRBV30 and TRBJ1-1; D gene ambiguous. Trimming took off 3 bases at V and 5 bases at J, with 19 bases between the two ends. Germline V gene sequence: CDR1 GTSNPN, CDR2 SVGIG (reference sequence). The length of the CDR3 is 15 residues. This CDR3 reads CAWRMWAPGQTEAFF. The CDR3 DNA reads TGTGCCTGGAGGATGTGGGCTCCCGGTCAGACTGAAGCTTTCTTT.

The rearrangement joins TRBV9 to TRBJ1-5; no reliable D call. Trimming left V 4 bases short and J 4 bases short, with 12 bases between. This CDR3 spans 14 amino acids. Germline-derived CDR1 and CDR2 are SGDLS and YYNGEE. The CDR3 protein is CASSLRGDNQPQHF. Here the CDR3 DNA reads TGTGCCAGCAGCCTACGGGGAGATAATCAGCCCCAGCATTTT.